This T cell receptor beta chain was sequenced during a study of blood T cells in healthy people across ages. Study-level points and caveats: While age rose, TCR beta diversity per million T cells dropped in a roughly linear way.

This clonotype was observed a few times. What it recognizes is unknown. Sample-barcoded 5' priming and a J-beta primer mix drove a second PCR of about 6 to 11 cycles. TCRdb reprocessed the 5' RACE reads with MiXCR, giving one entry per CDR3 protein. The sample has roughly 790,000 distinct CDR3 sequences, more than 40% seen once. Germline V gives CDR1 SGHTA, CDR2 FQGNSA. The CDR3 sequence is 16 residues long. After removal of 3 bases from V and 4 bases from J, the junction contained 5 bases not matched to a gene. The sample comprised blood. The sequence came from a woman aged 60-70 years in good health. The V call is TRBV7-2, the J call TRBJ2-3; 12 nucleotides align to TRBD2. The CDR3 reads CASSLTRTSGADTQYF. The CDR3 DNA is TGTGCCAGCAGCTTGACTCGGACTAGCGGGGCAGATACGCAGTATTTT.